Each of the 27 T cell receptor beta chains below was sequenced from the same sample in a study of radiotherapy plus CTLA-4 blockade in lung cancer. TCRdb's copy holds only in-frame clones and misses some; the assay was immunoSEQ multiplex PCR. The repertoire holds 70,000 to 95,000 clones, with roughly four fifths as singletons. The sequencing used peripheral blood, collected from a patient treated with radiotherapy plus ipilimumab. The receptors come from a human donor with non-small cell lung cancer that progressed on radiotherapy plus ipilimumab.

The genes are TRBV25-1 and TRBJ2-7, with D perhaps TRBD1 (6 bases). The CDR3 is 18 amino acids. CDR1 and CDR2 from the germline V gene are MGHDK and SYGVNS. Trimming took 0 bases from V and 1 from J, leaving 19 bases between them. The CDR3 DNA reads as TGTGCCAGCAGTGAATATGGCAGGGGTGGGGCGCAGTCCTACGAGCAGTACTTC. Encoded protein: CASSEYGRGGAQSYEQYF.

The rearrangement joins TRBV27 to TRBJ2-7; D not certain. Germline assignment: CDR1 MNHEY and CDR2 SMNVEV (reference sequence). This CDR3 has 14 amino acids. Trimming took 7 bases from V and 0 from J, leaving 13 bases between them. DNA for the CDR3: TGTGCCAGCACCCCCTCCGGGTACTCCTACGAGCAGTACTTC. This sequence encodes CASTPSGYSYEQYF.

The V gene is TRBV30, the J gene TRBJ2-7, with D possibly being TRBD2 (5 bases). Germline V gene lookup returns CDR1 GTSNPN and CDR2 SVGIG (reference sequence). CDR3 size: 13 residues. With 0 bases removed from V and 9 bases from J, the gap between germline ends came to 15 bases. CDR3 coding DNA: TGTGCCTGGAGTGTAGGGAGCTGGGCGTGGCAGTACTTC. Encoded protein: CAWSVGSWAWQYF.

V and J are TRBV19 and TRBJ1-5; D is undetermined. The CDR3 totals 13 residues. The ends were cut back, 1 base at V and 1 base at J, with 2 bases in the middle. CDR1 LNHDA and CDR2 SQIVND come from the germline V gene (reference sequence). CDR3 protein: CASSIASNQPQHF. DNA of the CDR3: TGTGCCAGTAGTATAGCCAGCAATCAGCCCCAGCATTTT. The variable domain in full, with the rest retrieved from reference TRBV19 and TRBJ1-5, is DGGITQSPKYLFRKEGQNVTLSCEQNLNHDAMYWYRQDPGQGLRLIYYSQIVNDFQKGDIAEGYSVSREKKESFPLTVTSAQKNPTAFYLCASSIASNQPQHFGDGTRLSIL.

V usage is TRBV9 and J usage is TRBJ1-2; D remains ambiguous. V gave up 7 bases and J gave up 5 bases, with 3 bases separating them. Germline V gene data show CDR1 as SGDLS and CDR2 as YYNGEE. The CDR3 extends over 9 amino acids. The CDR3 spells CASYYGYTF. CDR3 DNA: TGTGCCAGCTATTATGGCTACACCTTC.

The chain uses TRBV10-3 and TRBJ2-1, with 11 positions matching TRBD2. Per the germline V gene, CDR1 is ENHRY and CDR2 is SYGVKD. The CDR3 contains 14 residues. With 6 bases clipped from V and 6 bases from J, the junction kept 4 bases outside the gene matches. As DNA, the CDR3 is TGTGCCATCAGGCCTAGCGGGGGGCCCAATGAGCAGTTCTTC. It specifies CAIRPSGGPNEQFF.

CDR3: CASSLKGVETQYF. The CDR3 coding sequence is TGCGCCAGCAGCTTGAAGGGGGTAGAGACCCAGTACTTC. V and J are TRBV5-1 and TRBJ2-5; TRBD1 is a possible D gene (6 bases). In germline, CDR1 is SGHRS, CDR2 YFSETQ. This CDR3 has 13 residues. The V and J ends lost 1 base and 4 bases respectively, with 8 bases between them.

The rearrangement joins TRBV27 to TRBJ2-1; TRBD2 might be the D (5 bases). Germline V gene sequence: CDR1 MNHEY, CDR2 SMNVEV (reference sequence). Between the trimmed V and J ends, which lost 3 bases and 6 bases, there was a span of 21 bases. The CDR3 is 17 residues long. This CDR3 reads CASSLKGETARGNEQFF. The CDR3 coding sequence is TGTGCCAGCAGTTTGAAGGGAGAAACGGCCCGGGGCAATGAGCAGTTCTTC.

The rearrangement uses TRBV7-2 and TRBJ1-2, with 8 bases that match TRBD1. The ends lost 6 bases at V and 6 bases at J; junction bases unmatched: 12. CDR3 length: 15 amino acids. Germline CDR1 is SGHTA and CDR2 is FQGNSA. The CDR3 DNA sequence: TGTGCCAGCAGGGACAGGGCTACATGGGGGCATGGCTACACCTTC. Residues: CASRDRATWGHGYTF.

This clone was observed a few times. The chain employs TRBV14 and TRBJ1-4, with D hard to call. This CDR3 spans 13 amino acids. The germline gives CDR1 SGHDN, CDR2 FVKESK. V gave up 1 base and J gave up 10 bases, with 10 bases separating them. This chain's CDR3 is CASSQVSPGKLFF. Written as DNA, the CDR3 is TGTGCCAGCAGCCAAGTCTCCCCTGGAAAACTGTTTTTT.

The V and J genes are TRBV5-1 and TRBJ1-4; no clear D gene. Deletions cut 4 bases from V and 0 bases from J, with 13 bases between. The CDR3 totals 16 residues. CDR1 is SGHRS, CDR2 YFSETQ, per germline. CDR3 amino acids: CASSGAQLTTNEKLFF. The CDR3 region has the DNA TGCGCCAGCAGCGGAGCCCAGCTTACAACTAATGAAAAACTGTTTTTT.

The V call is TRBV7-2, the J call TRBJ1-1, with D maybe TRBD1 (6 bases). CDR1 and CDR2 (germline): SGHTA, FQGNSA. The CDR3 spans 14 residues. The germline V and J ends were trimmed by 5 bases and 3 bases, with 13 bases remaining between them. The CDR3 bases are TGTGCCAGCAGCACCCGACAGGTATACACTGAAGCTTTCTTT. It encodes CASSTRQVYTEAFF.

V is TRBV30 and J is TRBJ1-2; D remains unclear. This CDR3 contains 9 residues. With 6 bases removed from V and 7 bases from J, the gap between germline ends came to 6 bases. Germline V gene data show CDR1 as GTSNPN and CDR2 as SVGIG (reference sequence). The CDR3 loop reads CACVPGYTF. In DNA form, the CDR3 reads TGTGCCTGTGTGCCTGGCTACACCTTC.

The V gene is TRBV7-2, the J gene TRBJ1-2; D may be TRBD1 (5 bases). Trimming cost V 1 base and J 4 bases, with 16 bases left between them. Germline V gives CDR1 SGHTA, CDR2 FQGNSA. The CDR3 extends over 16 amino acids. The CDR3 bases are TGTGCCAGCAGCTTAGAACAGGCAGGGCCTATCTATGGCTACACCTTC. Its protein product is CASSLEQAGPIYGYTF.

CDR3 in amino acids: CASSLSSVNEQFF. The DNA for the CDR3 is TGTGCCAGCAGTTTATCTTCGGTCAATGAGCAGTTCTTC. V usage is TRBV27 and J usage is TRBJ2-1; D gene uncertain. Germline V gene sequence: CDR1 MNHEY, CDR2 SMNVEV (reference sequence). The V end lost 0 bases, the J end lost 6 bases, and 6 bases lay between the germline ends. This CDR3 is 13 amino acids long.

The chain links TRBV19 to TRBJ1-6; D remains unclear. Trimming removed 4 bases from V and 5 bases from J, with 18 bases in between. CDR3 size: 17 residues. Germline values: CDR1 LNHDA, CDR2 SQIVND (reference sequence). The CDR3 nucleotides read TGTGCCAGTAGTAACTACGTGACAACGGGGAATAATTCACCCCTCCACTTT. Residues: CASSNYVTTGNNSPLHF. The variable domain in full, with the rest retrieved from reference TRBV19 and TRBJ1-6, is DGGITQSPKYLFRKEGQNVTLSCEQNLNHDAMYWYRQDPGQGLRLIYYSQIVNDFQKGDIAEGYSVSREKKESFPLTVTSAQKNPTAFYLCASSNYVTTGNNSPLHFGNGTRLTVT.

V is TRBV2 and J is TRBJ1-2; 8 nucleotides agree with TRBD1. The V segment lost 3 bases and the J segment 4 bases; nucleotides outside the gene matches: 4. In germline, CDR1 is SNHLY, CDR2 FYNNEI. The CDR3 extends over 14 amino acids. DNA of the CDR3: TGTGCCAGCAGTGAGCGGACAGGGAGCTATGGCTACACCTTC. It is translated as CASSERTGSYGYTF. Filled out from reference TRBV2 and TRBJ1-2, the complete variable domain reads EPEVTQTPSHQVTQMGQEVILRCVPISNHLYFYWYRQILGQKVEFLVSFYNNEISEKSEIFDDQFSVERPDGSNFTLKIRSTKLEDSAMYFCASSERTGSYGYTFGSGTRLTVV.

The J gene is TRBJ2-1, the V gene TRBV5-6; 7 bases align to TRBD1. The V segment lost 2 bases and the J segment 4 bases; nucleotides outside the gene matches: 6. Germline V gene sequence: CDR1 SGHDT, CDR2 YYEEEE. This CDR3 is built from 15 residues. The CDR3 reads CASSLDRVAYNEQFF. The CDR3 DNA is TGTGCCAGCAGCTTAGACAGGGTGGCGTACAATGAGCAGTTCTTC.

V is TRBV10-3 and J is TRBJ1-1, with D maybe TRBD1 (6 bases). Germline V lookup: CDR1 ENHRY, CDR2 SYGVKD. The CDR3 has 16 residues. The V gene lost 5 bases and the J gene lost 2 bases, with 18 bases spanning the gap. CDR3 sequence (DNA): TGTGCCATCAGTAGAAAGGGGAGGGGGGTTAACACTGAAGCTTTCTTT. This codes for CAISRKGRGVNTEAFF.

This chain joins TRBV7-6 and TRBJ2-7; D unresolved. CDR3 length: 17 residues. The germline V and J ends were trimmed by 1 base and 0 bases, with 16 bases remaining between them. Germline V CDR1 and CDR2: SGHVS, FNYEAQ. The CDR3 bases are TGTGCCAGCAGCTTAGGTGGTACGGGTTATTACTCCTACGAGCAGTACTTC. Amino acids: CASSLGGTGYYSYEQYF.

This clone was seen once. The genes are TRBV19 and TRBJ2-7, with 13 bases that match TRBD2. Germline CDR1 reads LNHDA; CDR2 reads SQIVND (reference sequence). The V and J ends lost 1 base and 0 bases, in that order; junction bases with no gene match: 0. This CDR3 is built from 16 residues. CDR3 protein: CASSIGTSGSSYEQYF. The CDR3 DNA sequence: TGTGCCAGTAGTATAGGGACTAGCGGGAGCTCCTACGAGCAGTACTTC.

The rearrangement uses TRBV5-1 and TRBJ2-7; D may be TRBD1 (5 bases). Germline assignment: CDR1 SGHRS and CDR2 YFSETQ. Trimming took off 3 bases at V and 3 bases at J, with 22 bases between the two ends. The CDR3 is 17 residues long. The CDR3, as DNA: TGCGCCAGCAGCTCCTTTCCCGCCTTGGGGCAGGTCTACGAGCAGTACTTC. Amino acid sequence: CASSSFPALGQVYEQYF.

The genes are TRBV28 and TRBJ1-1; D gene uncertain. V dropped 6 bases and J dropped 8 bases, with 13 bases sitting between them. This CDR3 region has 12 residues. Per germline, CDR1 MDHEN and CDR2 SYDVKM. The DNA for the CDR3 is TGTGCCAGCAGGCACGTCCAGCAAGAAGCTTTCTTT. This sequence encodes CASRHVQQEAFF.

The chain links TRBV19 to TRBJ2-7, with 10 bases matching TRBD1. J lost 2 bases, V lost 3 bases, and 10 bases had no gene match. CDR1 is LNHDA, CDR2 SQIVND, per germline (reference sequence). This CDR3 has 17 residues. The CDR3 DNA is TGTGCCAGTAGTATTACAAGACGGGGACAGGGGACCTACGAGCAGTACTTC. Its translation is CASSITRRGQGTYEQYF. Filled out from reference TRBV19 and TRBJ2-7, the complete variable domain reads DGGITQSPKYLFRKEGQNVTLSCEQNLNHDAMYWYRQDPGQGLRLIYYSQIVNDFQKGDIAEGYSVSREKKESFPLTVTSAQKNPTAFYLCASSITRRGQGTYEQYFGPGTRLTVT.

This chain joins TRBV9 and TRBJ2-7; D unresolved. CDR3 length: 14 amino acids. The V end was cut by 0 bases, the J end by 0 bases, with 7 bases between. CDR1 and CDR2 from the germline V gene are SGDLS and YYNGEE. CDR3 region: CASSVEAVSYEQYF. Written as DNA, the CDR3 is TGTGCCAGCAGCGTAGAGGCAGTCTCCTACGAGCAGTACTTC.

Here the CDR3 reads CSVEDRVYEQYF. The CDR3 DNA sequence: TGCAGCGTTGAAGACAGGGTTTACGAGCAGTACTTC. This rearrangement joins TRBV29-1 to TRBJ2-7; a possible D gene is TRBD1 (5 bases). Germline CDR1 and CDR2: SQVTM and ANQGSEA. This CDR3 region has 12 residues. Trimming removed 0 bases at V and 4 bases at J, with 7 bases between.

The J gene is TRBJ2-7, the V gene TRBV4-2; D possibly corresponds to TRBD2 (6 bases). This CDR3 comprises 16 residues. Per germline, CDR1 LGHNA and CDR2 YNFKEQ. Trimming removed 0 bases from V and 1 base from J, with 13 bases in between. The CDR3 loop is CASSQEVSGLSYEQYF. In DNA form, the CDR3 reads TGTGCCAGCAGCCAAGAGGTTAGCGGCCTTTCCTACGAGCAGTACTTC.